This T cell receptor beta chain came from a study of cytomegalovirus exposure and HLA in healthy donors. This clone was observed a few times. PCR used 60 Vbeta primers and 13 Jbeta primers. Using immunoSEQ multiplex PCR, the repertoire was profiled, and TCRdb retains in-frame clones only, with some absent. This table holds about 270,000 clones, just over 70% found once. This CDR3 has 16 amino acids. Germline lookup yields CDR1 SGHAT and CDR2 FQNNGV. Trimming shortened V by 1 base and J by 9 bases, and 16 bases separated the two germline ends. The sequenced material came from PBMCs. The genes are TRBV11-2 and TRBJ1-6, with D hard to call. The clonotype originates from a female donor in good health and CMV-seronegative. In nucleotides, the CDR3 is TGTGCCAGCAGCTTAGTCGGGCGTGGAGGTACTTCACCCCTCCACTTT. Translation gives CASSLVGRGGTSPLHF.